The 7 T cell receptor beta chains below were found in one sample sequenced in a study of blood T cell repertoires in COVID-19. The protocol was immunoSEQ multiplex PCR, while the TCRdb copy is restricted to in-frame clones and leaves out a portion. Of approximately 150,000 clones listed, about 87% are singletons. Input material: peripheral blood. The receptors come from a man in his fifties or sixties who had recovered from COVID-19.

The chain joins TRBV5-1 to TRBJ2-2, with D unresolved. V was clipped by 3 bases and J by 5 bases, with 8 bases between them. Germline V CDR1 and CDR2: SGHRS, YFSETQ. CDR3 length: 13 residues. The CDR3 reads CASSWSLTGELFF. For the CDR3, the DNA is TGCGCCAGCAGCTGGAGCTTAACCGGGGAGCTGTTTTTT.

The chain uses TRBV6-1 and TRBJ1-1; D ambiguous. Trimming cost V 2 bases and J 1 base, with 11 bases left between them. This CDR3 contains 15 residues. Germline-derived CDR1 and CDR2 are MNHNS and SASEGT. In nucleotides, the CDR3 is TGTGCCAGCAGTGAACCCGTCCGGGGGAACACTGAAGCTTTCTTT. Translating it yields CASSEPVRGNTEAFF.

The chain is built from TRBV11-2 and TRBJ2-3; 8 nucleotides match TRBD1. CDR1 is SGHAT and CDR2 is FQNNGV in the germline V gene. V shed 5 bases and J 2 bases; nucleotides not matched to a gene: 9. There are 16 residues in the CDR3. CDR3 region: CASSRWWTGPTDTQYF. In nucleotides, the CDR3 is TGTGCCAGCAGCCGTTGGTGGACAGGGCCCACAGATACGCAGTATTTT.

About this clone itself: Other nucleotide sequences in the sample specify the same CDR3. This chain links TRBV7-3 with TRBJ1-5; a weak D match, TRBD1 (5 bases). Per germline, CDR1 SGHTA and CDR2 FQGTGA. The CDR3 covers 13 residues. V lost 2 bases and J lost 4, with 6 bases in between. CDR3 in amino acids: CASSLDRNQPQHF. CDR3 nucleotides: TGTGCCAGCAGCTTAGACAGAAATCAGCCCCAGCATTTT.

The chain joins TRBV7-8 to TRBJ2-3; no firm D call. The CDR3 is made up of 13 amino acids. Trimming cost V 0 bases and J 5 bases, with 6 bases left between them. Germline CDR1 is SGHVS and CDR2 is FQNEAQ. In DNA, the CDR3 is TGTGCCAGCAGCTTAGCGTCGGGAGATACGCAGTATTTT. Protein sequence: CASSLASGDTQYF.

The sample holds one count of this clone. The rearrangement joins TRBV7-8 to TRBJ2-2, with D maybe TRBD2 (6 bases). The CDR3 spans 14 residues. V was pared by 5 bases and J by 1 base, with 8 bases between. CDR1 is SGHVS and CDR2 is FQNEAQ in the germline V gene. The CDR3 region is CASSSSGNTGELFF. The CDR3 coding sequence is TGTGCCAGCAGCAGTAGCGGGAACACCGGGGAGCTGTTTTTT.

The V call is TRBV10-2, the J call TRBJ1-1, with no clear D. Trimming took 6 bases from V and 2 from J, leaving 10 bases between them. From germline, CDR1 is WSHSY and CDR2 SAAADI. This CDR3 region has 13 residues. CDR3 sequence: CASRETVNTEAFF. The CDR3 bases are TGCGCCAGCAGGGAGACGGTTAACACTGAAGCTTTCTTT.